Sequencing of this TCR beta chain was carried out in a study of CD8 T cells in Susac syndrome. Study-wide points: In its TCR sequencing and HLA analysis, the study acknowledged that the number of individuals was relatively small.

It was with random hexamers that roughly 0.45 to 1 ug RNA was reverse transcribed. Using its own MiXCR run on the immunoSEQ multiplex PCR reads, TCRdb lists one record per CDR3 protein. There are some 110,000 distinct CDR3 sequences in the sample; 85% to 95% occur only once, and around 0.085% lies in the top ten. With respect to this clonotype: Its antigen is not known.

The source is a human donor with multiple sclerosis. Material for sequencing was CD4+ T cells from PBMCs.

CDR3 nucleotide sequence: TGTGCCAGTAGTATAGGACTCGTGAACACTGAAGCTTTCTTT. This gives the protein CASSIGLVNTEAFF. V usage is TRBV19 and J usage is TRBJ1-1, with no clear D. Germline V gene data show CDR1 as LNHDA and CDR2 as SQIVND (reference sequence). V was cut by 1 base and J by 0 bases, with 6 bases left in between. The CDR3 covers 14 residues. Full variable domain (outside the CDR3, taken from reference TRBV19 and TRBJ1-1): DGGITQSPKYLFRKEGQNVTLSCEQNLNHDAMYWYRQDPGQGLRLIYYSQIVNDFQKGDIAEGYSVSREKKESFPLTVTSAQKNPTAFYLCASSIGLVNTEAFFGQGTRLTVV.